The T cell receptor (beta chain) under discussion was sequenced for a study of Ad26.COV2.S vaccination and SARS-CoV-2 variants. Study as a whole: A participant enrolled in the COV1001 Ad26.COV2.S trial arm provided the sample. Ad26.COV2.S, an intramuscular injection, was given once or twice 56 days apart. General study points: Vaccine and placebo recipients had similar non-spike TCR breadth.

Treatment: roughly 18 received Ad26.COV2.S at low or high dose, single or two shots; about 5 received placebo; per-sample allocation not given. All samples were drawn on day 63, counting from the first vaccine or placebo injection. At a Boston site, the person donating was an adult of 18-55 years. Using immunoSEQ multiplex PCR, the repertoire was profiled, and TCRdb retains in-frame clones only, with some absent. The sample holds fewer than 800,000 clones, about 90% seen once. This clone was counted a single time. The antigen remains undetermined. This specimen was peripheral blood, taken in a trial of Ad26.COV2.S vaccine versus placebo. The receptor's source is a person aged 18 to 65 who received the Ad26.COV2.S COVID-19 vaccine or a placebo.

The CDR3 DNA is TGTGCCAGCAATAAACAGGGGGCTGGAAACACCATATATTTT. Amino acid sequence: CASNKQGAGNTIYF. V usage is TRBV6-5 and J usage is TRBJ1-3, with 8 bases aligning to TRBD1. The CDR3 covers 14 residues. The junction had 4 bases not matched to a gene; V was cut back by 7 bases and J by 2 bases. Germline V gene sequence: CDR1 MNHEY, CDR2 SVGAGI.